This TCR beta chain was captured by sequencing in a study of T cell responses to AZD1222 COVID-19 vaccine. Regarding this clone: Antigen: not known.

Study results and limitations: Receipt of two AZD1222 doses was followed by a rise in Spike-specific TCR breadth and depth. Vaccine-related CD4 TCRs covered spike, predominating at 160-218 and 743-854. There were mostly white British donors and more females than males, and clonal diversity was possibly underestimated.

Trimming shortened V by 5 bases and J by 2 bases, and 22 bases separated the two germline ends. CDR3 length: 17 amino acids. CDR1 and CDR2 from the germline V gene are SGHTA and FQGTGA. TCRdb's copy holds only in-frame clones and misses some; the assay was immunoSEQ multiplex PCR. The sample records about 160,000 clones, approximately 89% being singletons. The sequence derives from an adult in good health. The V and J genes are TRBV7-3 and TRBJ2-7; possibly TRBD1 for D (6 bases). The sample consisted of peripheral blood, taken on day 0 of AZD1222 vaccination. The CDR3 coding sequence is TGTGCCAGCAGCCACGGGACACCTAAGAACAAACCCTACGAGCAGTACTTC. Translating gives CASSHGTPKNKPYEQYF. The whole variable domain, filled in from reference TRBV7-3 and TRBJ2-7, reads GAGVSQTPSNKVTEKGKYVELRCDPISGHTALYWYRQSLGQGPEFLIYFQGTGAADDSGLPNDRFFAVRPEGSVSTLKIQRTERGDSAVYLCASSHGTPKNKPYEQYFGPGTRLTVT.